This T cell receptor beta chain came from a study of cytomegalovirus exposure and HLA in healthy donors (dated by TCRdb to 2017 to 2019). For context, the study as a whole: An earlier analysis of some 500 of the donors reported 250 to 350 Gb of sequence data and 117 million unique TCR beta sequences from 150 million to 200 million T cells. An early release covering some 640 HLA-typed donors comprised about 300 gigabases of sequencing data and approximately 85 million unique TCR sequences. Of the approximately 370 genotyped donors, less than 85% were placed in the genetic ancestry cluster associated with self-reported Caucasian donors. The study aimed to test whether cataloging public T cell receptors could reveal signatures of past pathogen exposure. The T cell repertoires of 666 subjects were profiled by immunosequencing and related to cytomegalovirus serostatus. A separate validation cohort of roughly 120 different subjects was used in addition to the approximately 670-subject first cohort. High-throughput TCR immunosequencing, statistical association of individual TCRs with disease status, and machine learning were combined to predict cytomegalovirus infection status. A later analysis re-analyzed previously published TCR beta repertoires from roughly 600 donors and added high-resolution HLA genotyping to study TCR occurrence patterns. In the later analysis, no new phenotypic data were used to find candidate immune exposures; instead, reliance was placed on TCR beta sequences and their occurrence across donors. An earlier analysis of roughly 600 of the donors used high-throughput TCR beta sequencing to judge whether each TCR beta V gene segment behaved as functional or pseudogenic. Alongside the repertoire data, information on donor age, sex, ethnicity and CMV serostatus was compiled. A later genetic analysis took genome-wide SNP genotypes for about 55% of the 666 donors and used that subset as a discovery cohort. All discovery cohort repertoires had been generated on a single sequencing platform. Class I and class II HLA loci were covered by the typing at four-digit resolution. The number of typed donors differed by locus: 629-630 for A, B, C, DRB1 and DQB1; 500 to 550 for DQA1; some 590 for DPA1; and 450 to 480 for DPB1. Roughly 5 DR-DQ haplotypes were handled as single units for association and clustering, since linkage in the cohort was strong. On average, around 230,000 unique TCR beta nucleotide sequences were sequenced per donor among more than 350 genotyped donors of the cohort, with about 17% of those sequences being non-productive.

Looking up the germline V gene (reference sequence) yields CDR1 WNHNN and CDR2 SYGVQD. The CDR3 sequence holds 16 residues, the cysteine and phenylalanine included. The sequence is cut down to CDR3 DNA, 48 bases in frame from base 1. From V the trimming removes 3 bases and from J it removes 4 bases, while the gene matches leave 9 bases of the junction unaccounted for. Details on this clone: Its antigen remains unidentified. It has no much larger one-base neighbor in the sample; base qualities were not kept.

The method was the immunoSEQ multiplex PCR assay. For the multiplex PCR, a mixture combining 60 forward primers for TCR Vbeta segments and 13 reverse primers for TCR Jbeta segments was used. The CDR3 region of rearranged TCR beta genes was amplified from genomic DNA by a multiplex PCR assay. On the Illumina HiSeq System, the amplified TCR beta libraries were sequenced as 87-base-pair reads. The source study handled its data this way. Across the 500 to 850 repertoires, a later analysis counted 75 million to 90 million unique TCR beta chains, roughly 11 million of which were shared by at least two donors. Raw reads were error-corrected and collapsed into unique sequences by a nearest-neighbor algorithm in which closely related sequences were merged to remove PCR and sequencing errors. To assign V, D and J gene segments, CDR3 sequences were aligned to IMGT reference sequences. For a sequence to be retained, at least a six-nucleotide match to both a V gene segment and a J gene segment was required. Rearrangements were classified as productive when the CDR3 lacked stop codons and remained in frame with V and J, and all other rearrangements were classified as non-productive. Following IMGT convention, CDR3 was defined as the stretch from the second conserved V-encoded cysteine to the conserved J-encoded phenylalanine. In an earlier analysis of roughly 580 of the donors, sequences lacking an unambiguous match to a single V gene segment were excluded. An earlier analysis of several hundred of the donors called V segments functional above 56.7% productive rearrangements and segregating when the between-donor standard deviation exceeded 5%. To diagnose cytomegalovirus status from the catalog of TCR beta chain sequences, a statistical classification framework was built. In a later analysis, TCR nucleotide sequences were compared against IMGT/GENE-DB human TR gene sequences so that V and J genes could be assigned. A later analysis assigned CDR3 sequences and most-parsimonious VDJ recombination scenarios with the TCRdist pipeline. In a later analysis, each TCR beta chain was defined by its CDR3 amino acid sequence together with its V-gene family, and reads without a unique V-gene family were excluded. In a later analysis, 450 to 600 highly shared, low-generation-probability nucleotide sequences were removed to address suspected cross-contamination and a sequencing artifact. In a later analysis, a clonal expansion index was calculated for each public chain from normalized within-repertoire ranks of inferred template counts. A later analysis computed generation probabilities with a VDJ recombination model fitted to out-of-frame rearrangements, and checked the results against IGoR. A later analysis scored TCR-TCR, TCR-HLA and TCR-CMV co-occurrence with hypergeometric tests, applying a repertoire-size bias correction to TCR pairs. False discovery rates were estimated in a later analysis by permuting HLA or CMV assignments 20 times. A later analysis grouped co-occurring TCRs with DBSCAN, adding TCRdist sequence similarity when clustering within HLA-allele-positive subsets. Co-occurrence clustering excluded repertoires with fewer than 30,000 or more than 120,000 public chains, plus five with anomalous nucleotide sharing. The immuneACCESS repertoire file appears here via TCRdb, limited to in-frame rearrangements. These files lack a portion of the clones; in checked studies, under half of the deficit traces to unresolved V genes, and the cause of the others is not known. The D gene and trimming were derived from the DNA, and the V and J assignments and clone size from that table. The sample table shows some 130,000 clones, and over 60% are seen once. In total, the top ten clones hold approximately 1% of the sample.

The investigation overall reported the following: Most TCR sequences were observed very rarely across donors, whereas some public TCRs were present in many individuals. Only TCR beta chains were sequenced in this cohort, and the absence of alpha or paired-chain data limited detectable features. A later analysis found that most CMV-associated TCR beta chains appeared HLA-restricted, with HLA associations seemingly driven largely by CMV exposure. In vitro tests confirmed that three of the cytomegalovirus-associated TCR beta chains recognize cytomegalovirus antigens. In the study, about 150 TCR beta chains were listed as associated with cytomegalovirus. Assigning TCR associations to individual alleles was difficult when HLA alleles, especially DR and DQ, strongly co-occurred. A cluster of highly shared sequence variants was judged likely to be a technical artifact of the sequencing pipeline. In a later genetic analysis, a missense DCLRE1C variant was associated with V-gene and J-gene trimming of TCR beta chains, and the association was replicated in an independent cohort. The earlier analysis of about 600 of the donors excluded some 15 rarely observed V segments, including chromosome 9 orphons, because counts were too low. In a later analysis, several top co-occurrence clusters were reported to appear linked to parvovirus B19, influenza, CMV and Epstein-Barr virus. According to a later genetic analysis, donors in an Asian-associated ancestry cluster had fewer N-insertions in productive TCRs than the approximately 670-donor mean. Because the 87-base-pair reads could not distinguish some IMGT-functional V segments, including TRBV6-2 and TRBV6-3, those segments were excluded. The authors suggested that the approach could potentially be extended to other disease states and immunological phenotypes. In a later analysis, HLA-associated TCR beta chains showed more clonal expansion and lower generation probabilities than non-associated chains that were equally common. In both the original and validation cohorts, the classifier was reported to diagnose cytomegalovirus status with high specificity and sensitivity. Presence/absence analyses assumed roughly uniform sequencing depth across donors, an assumption that may not hold. In an earlier analysis of around 600 of the donors, most TCR beta V segments appeared in productive rearrangements about 90% or about 30% of the time, broadly matching IMGT annotations. Linkage disequilibrium might explain the correlated functional status among segregating V segments, but an unknown experimental factor could not be excluded. A later analysis found that TCR association rates varied across HLA loci, with DRB1 alleles showing the most associated TCRs and HLA-C alleles the fewest. Immune exposure information for the cohort was limited to CMV serostatus. Because HLA typing was unavailable for some donors at each locus, only the typed subset was used in association tests. A later analysis associated 16,951 TCR beta sequences with specific HLA alleles at a false discovery rate of 0.05. A further reported finding was that TCR beta sequences accurately predicted the HLA-A and HLA-B alleles for most subjects in the first cohort.

In total, approximately 700 healthy bone marrow donors made up the cohort. At the time of sampling, all cohort members were nominally healthy, though unrecorded immune exposures were likely present. Of the approximately 670 cohort members, around 290 had a positive CMV serostatus and about 400 had a negative one, while no CMV serostatus was recorded for the donor. Every donor gave a peripheral blood sample, and the peripheral blood mononuclear cells from that sample were used for TCR beta sequencing. Genomic DNA was extracted from the blood cell samples with the Qiagen DNeasy Blood Extraction Kit. The chain uses TRBV10-1 and TRBJ2-3, with 8 middle bases fitting TRBD1. This sequence originates from a human donor in good health. The sample was PBMCs. The CDR3 loop reads CASSDISTGGPDTQYF. The nucleotide sequence is given as TGCGCCAGCAGTGATATTTCTACAGGGGGGCCAGATACGCAGTATTTT.